A selection of T cell receptor beta chains follows, all from one sample in a study of T-cell memory formation after mild COVID-19. TCRdb fed the 5' RACE reads into MiXCR, producing one record per CDR3 protein. The sample consists of a few hundred thousand distinct CDR3 sequences, approximately 15% of them appearing once. Sequenced sample: PBMCs or a T cell subset sorted from them (not recorded which). The receptors stem from a man between 18 and 29 years old who had mild COVID-19 (a few samples of this study predate the infection). Cell type and time point are not known. CDR3s include the opening cysteine and the closing phenylalanine or tryptophan. A D gene is named only where the DNA matches it firmly. Only some rows state a clone size, as once, few, many or a class for expanded clones.

TGCGCCAGCAGCCCTGGTTTGGGAATCACTAGCCAAGAGACCCAGTACTTC	CASSPGLGITSQETQYF	TRBV5-1	many	TRBJ2-5	.
TGTGCCAGCTCACCAGGAGGGACAGGGAAGCCCCAGCATTTT	CASSPGGTGKPQHF	TRBV18	few	TRBJ1-5	TRBD1
TGTGCCAGCAGTTTCGACCCGGGAAGCTCCTACAATGAGCAGTTCTTC	CASSFDPGSSYNEQFF	TRBV27	.	TRBJ2-1	.
TGCAGTGCCGCCCGACAGGGCGGGAGCTACGAGCAGTACTTC	CSAARQGGSYEQYF	TRBV20-1	few	TRBJ2-7	.
TGTGCCAGTACCGGGGAGGGCGGGTTTTCGGCCCAGCATTTT	CASTGEGGFSAQHF	TRBV19	.	TRBJ1-5	.
TGCAGTGCTGACAGGACACAACCCAAGAAGACCCAGTACTTC	CSADRTQPKKTQYF	TRBV20-1	few	TRBJ2-5	.
TGTGCCAGCAGTTTGACTCGCGGCTACACCTTC	CASSLTRGYTF	TRBV28	few	TRBJ1-2	.
TGTGCCAGCAGCGCGACTCCATTGGGATACGAGCAGTACTTC	CASSATPLGYEQYF	TRBV9	.	TRBJ2-7	.
TGTGCCAGCAGCTTAGAAGCACTTAGCAGAACCTACGAGCAGTACTTC	CASSLEALSRTYEQYF	TRBV7-9	few	TRBJ2-7	.
TGTGCCAGCAGCCCCGAGGGCCGTGAAGCTTTCTTT	CASSPEGREAFF	TRBV6-6	.	TRBJ1-1	.
TGTGCCAGCAGCTTCCTTGGGGGGAGGGCAGATACGCAGTATTTT	CASSFLGGRADTQYF	TRBV7-2	.	TRBJ2-3	TRBD2
TGCGCCAGCAGCTCCACTAGCGGAACTAATGAAAAACTGTTTTTT	CASSSTSGTNEKLFF	TRBV5-1	many	TRBJ1-4	.
TGTGCCAGCAGCTCCCGGCGGGGGGGCTGGGAGCAGTTCTTC	CASSSRRGGWEQFF	TRBV7-6	few	TRBJ2-1	TRBD2
TGTGCCAGCAGTGTCGGACAAGACGAGCAGTACTTC	CASSVGQDEQYF	TRBV12-3/TRBV12-4	.	TRBJ2-7	.
TGTGCCAGCAGCCCACTAGGAGGGCGCACAGATACGCAGTATTTT	CASSPLGGRTDTQYF	TRBV14	few	TRBJ2-3	.
TGCGCCAGCAGCTTGCGACTAGGCCAACGGGAGCTGTTTTTT	CASSLRLGQRELFF	TRBV5-1	many	TRBJ2-2	.
TGCGCCAGCAGTGGGGGGGGGACTAGCGGCTACAATGAGCAGTTCTTC	CASSGGGTSGYNEQFF	TRBV10-1	.	TRBJ2-1	TRBD2
TGTGCCAGCATACCCCGAGGCGGGGGGCCCTACCCCACAGATACGCAGTATTTT	CASIPRGGGPYPTDTQYF	TRBV6-6	.	TRBJ2-3	TRBD2
TGCGCCAGCAGCCGGACGGGCGATGGCGAGCAGTACTTC	CASSRTGDGEQYF	TRBV4-1	.	TRBJ2-7	.
TGTGCCAGCAGTTACTCACCTGGGACAGGGGGCTACGAGCAGTACTTC	CASSYSPGTGGYEQYF	TRBV6-5	.	TRBJ2-7	TRBD1
TGTGCCACCAGCAGAGTGGAACACAGCGTCTACGAGCAGTACTTC	CATSRVEHSVYEQYF	TRBV15	many	TRBJ2-7	.
TGCGCCAGCAGCCAGGGGGCCAGGGCCAACGTCCTGACTTTC	CASSQGARANVLTF	TRBV4-3	few	TRBJ2-6	.
TGCGCCAGCAGCCAAGATAGGAGGGGAGGCACCGGGGAGCTGTTTTTT	CASSQDRRGGTGELFF	TRBV4-1	few	TRBJ2-2	.
TGCGCCAGCAGGGCTGGGGCCTACAATGAGCAGTTCTTC	CASRAGAYNEQFF	TRBV4-1	few	TRBJ2-1	.
TGTGCCAGCAGGCCCCTAGCGGAAAGCACAGATACGCAGTATTTT	CASRPLAESTDTQYF	TRBV6-5	.	TRBJ2-3	TRBD2
TGTGCCAGCAGCCCTCGGCAAGCGGGGACCTACAATGAGCAGTTCTTC	CASSPRQAGTYNEQFF	TRBV7-9	.	TRBJ2-1	TRBD2
TGCGCCAGCAGCCCCCCGAGCCTAAATCAGCCCCAGCATTTT	CASSPPSLNQPQHF	TRBV4-1	many	TRBJ1-5	.
TGTGCCATCAGTGTCGACAACTACAATGAGCAGTTCTTC	CAISVDNYNEQFF	TRBV10-3	few	TRBJ2-1	.
TGCGCCAGCAGCTTGACGGGGGAATACAATGAGCAGTTCTTC	CASSLTGEYNEQFF	TRBV5-1	few	TRBJ2-1	.
TGTGCCAGCAGCCGGAGTGTCGGGGAGCTGTTTTTT	CASSRSVGELFF	TRBV3-1	.	TRBJ2-2	.
TGTGCCAGCAGTTCAACGAACACCGGGGAGCTGTTTTTT	CASSSTNTGELFF	TRBV12-3/TRBV12-4	many	TRBJ2-2	.
TGTGCCAGCACCCAAGGCACCGGGGAGCTGTTTTTT	CASTQGTGELFF	TRBV6-5	few	TRBJ2-2	.
TGTGCCAGCAGCTCAAGGGGAAAGGTCTATGGCTACACCTTC	CASSSRGKVYGYTF	TRBV3-1	few	TRBJ1-2	.
TGTGCCACCAGCGGAGACCCTACAGGGGGCCAAAACATTCAGTACTTC	CATSGDPTGGQNIQYF	TRBV15	few	TRBJ2-4	TRBD1
TGTGCCAGCAGCTCGAACACAGATACGCAGTATTTT	CASSSNTDTQYF	TRBV2	many	TRBJ2-3	.
TGTGCCAGCAGCTCGTACAGGGAGGGCAATCAGCCCCAGCATTTT	CASSSYREGNQPQHF	TRBV11-2	few	TRBJ1-5	.
TGCAGTGCTCCCACTAGCGGGGGGCTCTCCTGGTACGCGGATGAGCAGTTCTTC	CSAPTSGGLSWYADEQFF	TRBV20-1	.	TRBJ2-1	TRBD2
TGTGCCACCTCGGGACTAGTTTTCCACAATGAGCAGTTCTTC	CATSGLVFHNEQFF	TRBV6-6	many	TRBJ2-1	TRBD2
TGTGCCAGCAGCGCCAAATTTTTGAACACTGAAGCTTTCTTT	CASSAKFLNTEAFF	TRBV5-5	many	TRBJ1-1	.
TGTGCCAGCAATGACAGGGCCGGGGCTGAAGCTTTCTTT	CASNDRAGAEAFF	TRBV6-5	many	TRBJ1-1	TRBD1
TGTGCCAGCAGCTCAGGACAGGGTAGGTCTACGGACATTCAGTACTTC	CASSSGQGRSTDIQYF	TRBV9	few	TRBJ2-4	TRBD1
TGTGCCAGCAGCTCCAGGGTGGCCTACAATGAGCAGTTCTTC	CASSSRVAYNEQFF	TRBV11-2	once	TRBJ2-1	.
TGCAGCGTTGCCAGGATCTCTGGAAACACCATATATTTT	CSVARISGNTIYF	TRBV29-1	.	TRBJ1-3	.
TGTGCCAGCAGCTCGAATAGATACTCTGGGGCCAACGTCCTGACTTTC	CASSSNRYSGANVLTF	TRBV3-1	.	TRBJ2-6	.
TGTGCCAGCAGGGGGACATTTTTCGATGGCTACACCTTC	CASRGTFFDGYTF	TRBV12-3/TRBV12-4	few	TRBJ1-2	.
TGTGCCAGCAGCCAAGCGACGACAGATACGCAGTATTTT	CASSQATTDTQYF	TRBV14	few	TRBJ2-3	.
TGTGCCACCAGTAGACTAGCGGGGGGAATAGATGAGCAGTTCTTC	CATSRLAGGIDEQFF	TRBV24-1	.	TRBJ2-1	TRBD2
TGTGCCAGCAGCCAAGTCACAGGCTCTGCTGAAGCTTTCTTT	CASSQVTGSAEAFF	TRBV4-2	few	TRBJ1-1	.
TGTGCCAGCAGTGCCTGGGGGGGAAACACTGAAGCTTTCTTT	CASSAWGGNTEAFF	TRBV6-1	few	TRBJ1-1	.
TGCGCCAGCAGCTTGGTGACAGGGAGGGTTAATACGCAGTATTTT	CASSLVTGRVNTQYF	TRBV5-1	few	TRBJ2-3	.